The T cell receptor (beta chain) under discussion was sequenced for a study of T cells in Graves' hyperthyroidism and ophthalmopathy. Findings of the study overall: A model of 13 V-J pairs discriminated ophthalmopathy from stable hyperthyroidism.

The sample holds one count of this clonotype. Antigen: not known. TCR beta CDR3 sequences were amplified from RNA transcripts. With the HTBI primer set, the TCR CDR3 went through a first round of RT-PCR. One entry per CDR3 protein results from TCRdb running MiXCR on the multiplex PCR reads. The repertoire consists of 300,000 to 450,000 distinct CDR3 sequences, with approximately 15% occurring once and the leading ten covering 9.5% to 11%. The source is a woman aged 55-70 years with Graves' hyperthyroidism. What was sequenced was blood.

CDR3 in amino acids: CASSLAEGGRTEAFF. CDR3 nucleotides: TGCGCCAGCAGCTTGGCCGAGGGAGGTCGGACTGAAGCTTTCTTT. The rearrangement links TRBV5-1 to TRBJ1-1; D gene unclear. CDR3 size: 15 residues. V was clipped by 0 bases and J by 5 bases, with 14 bases between them. Germline V lookup: CDR1 SGHRS, CDR2 YFSETQ.